The 27 T cell receptor beta chains listed next were all sequenced from one sample in a study of human T cells and chemical hapten exposure. MiXCR, run by TCRdb on the RACE reads, gives a single entry per CDR3 protein. The table records under 130,000 distinct CDR3 sequences, less than 35% of them present only once. Time point reported: patch test 3, about 24 weeks after DPC sensitization. Treatment in this sample: therapeutic diphenylcyclopropenone sensitization with weekly scalp DPC. Sample: whole blood, taken in connection with sensitization to the hapten diphenylcyclopropenone (DPC). The receptors stem from a man aged 40-55 years with alopecia areata. Some clones in this sample may be carry-over from other donors' samples.

This clonotype has a handful of counts. The V gene is TRBV7-6, the J gene TRBJ2-5, with D perhaps matching TRBD1 or TRBD2 (5 bases each). Germline assignment: CDR1 SGHVS and CDR2 FNYEAQ. CDR3 length: 15 amino acids. Trimming left V 2 bases short and J 5 bases short, with 15 bases between. CDR3 in amino acids: CASSLNSGRRETQYF. Written as DNA, the CDR3 is TGTGCCAGCAGCTTAAACTCGGGACGTCGGGAGACCCAGTACTTC. The entire variable domain, with the rest obtained from reference TRBV7-6 and TRBJ2-5, is as follows: GAGVSQSPRYKVTKRGQDVALRCDPISGHVSLYWYRQALGQGPEFLTYFNYEAQQDKSGLPNDRFSAERPEGSISTLTIQRTEQRDSAMYRCASSLNSGRRETQYFGPGTRLLVL.

CDR3: CASSLVVIGDRGNEQYF. CDR3 nucleotide sequence: TGTGCCAGCAGCTTAGTAGTTATCGGGGACAGGGGGAACGAGCAGTACTTC. V is TRBV11-2 and J is TRBJ2-7, with 11 bases that match TRBD1. V shed 1 base, J shed 5 bases, and the junction held 10 bases outside the gene matches. The CDR3 is 17 amino acids. Germline V CDR1 and CDR2: SGHAT, FQNNGV.

In its sample, this clonotype was seen a few times. V and J are TRBV6-1 and TRBJ2-3; tentative D call: TRBD2 (6 bases). This CDR3 region has 14 residues. V was shortened by 7 bases and J by 4 bases, with 15 bases between the two germline ends. CDR1 and CDR2 from the germline V gene are MNHNS and SASEGT. The CDR3 sequence: CASTGTQYSDTQYF. The CDR3 DNA reads as TGTGCCAGCACCGGGACTCAATACTCAGATACGCAGTATTTT.

The CDR3 region is CATSDLTGKDAFF. CDR3 sequence (DNA): TGTGCCACCAGTGATTTGACAGGGAAGGATGCTTTCTTT. The chain links TRBV24-1 to TRBJ1-1, with TRBD1 as a possible D gene (6 bases). V was shortened by 0 bases and J by 11 bases, with 12 bases between the two germline ends. There are 13 residues in the CDR3. In germline, CDR1 is KGHDR, CDR2 SFDVKD.

This clonotype has more than one count but fewer than ten. The genes are TRBV29-1 and TRBJ2-3; D remains unclear. V dropped 7 bases and J dropped 6 bases, with 14 bases sitting between them. The V gene's germline CDR1 is SQVTM and CDR2 ANQGSEA. CDR3 size: 12 residues. The DNA for the CDR3 is TGCAGCGCAGTCGGAGTTGCCGATACGCAGTATTTT. Residues: CSAVGVADTQYF.

CDR3 amino acids: CASSPQTGPAGANVLTF. The CDR3, as DNA: TGTGCCAGCAGCCCCCAGACAGGGCCAGCAGGGGCCAACGTCCTGACTTTC. The chain links TRBV12-3 or TRBV12-4 to TRBJ2-6, with 7 bases aligning to TRBD1. With V trimmed by 6 bases and J by 4 bases, 12 bases remained unmatched. This CDR3 spans 17 amino acids.

Remarks on this clonotype: At one of its ends the junction is not consistent with the germline gene, which may arise from a read error. V is TRBV7-6 and J is TRBJ1-2, with D tentatively TRBD1 (6 bases). Germline V gene lookup returns CDR1 SGHVS and CDR2 FNYEAQ. This CDR3 region has 16 residues. CDR3 amino acids: CASSLARGGVGYGYNF. CDR3 sequence (DNA): TGTGCCAGCAGCTTAGCAAGGGGGGGGGTTGGCTATGGCTACAACTTC.

This chain connects TRBV6-2 or TRBV6-3 to TRBJ2-1; D possibly uses TRBD1 or TRBD2 (5 bases each). Germline assignment: CDR1 MNHEY and CDR2 SVGEGT. The germline V and J ends were trimmed by 4 bases and 7 bases, with 5 bases remaining between them. CDR3 length: 11 residues. The CDR3 loop is CASSWGNEQFF. The CDR3 nucleotides are TGTGCCAGCAGTTGGGGGAATGAGCAGTTCTTC.

This clonotype has only a few counts. The rearrangement joins TRBV6-1 to TRBJ1-5, with D perhaps matching TRBD1 (5 bases). V shed 0 bases and J shed 5 bases, with 14 bases lying between them. From germline, CDR1 is MNHNS and CDR2 SASEGT. CDR3 size: 16 residues. CDR3: CASSEAQKGTHQPQHF. As DNA, the CDR3 is TGTGCCAGCAGTGAAGCCCAAAAGGGGACCCATCAGCCCCAGCATTTT.

The J gene is TRBJ2-6, the V gene TRBV9; D not certain. The CDR3 sequence is 15 residues long. The V and J ends lost 2 bases and 0 bases respectively, with 6 bases between them. Germline V CDR1 and CDR2: SGDLS, YYNGEE. This chain's CDR3 is CASSVWGSGANVLTF. The CDR3 DNA is TGTGCCAGCAGCGTGTGGGGCTCTGGGGCCAACGTCCTGACTTTC.

This clonotype appeared a few times. The CDR3 is CASRPPGLGQETQYF. CDR3 nucleotide sequence: TGTGCCAGCAGGCCACCCGGGCTGGGGCAAGAGACCCAGTACTTC. This rearrangement joins TRBV27 to TRBJ2-5; no firm D call. Deletions cut 6 bases from V and 2 bases from J, with 16 bases between. CDR3 length: 15 residues. The germline V gene encodes CDR1 MNHEY and CDR2 SMNVEV (reference sequence).

This clonotype was seen a handful of times. The gene calls are TRBV20-1 and TRBJ2-7, with D possibly being TRBD1 or TRBD2 (5 bases each). CDR3 length: 14 residues. Germline lookup yields CDR1 DFQATT and CDR2 SNEGSKA (reference sequence). Trimming left V 5 bases short and J 5 bases short, with 19 bases between. The CDR3 nucleotides are TGCAGTGCTCCCGGGACGGTAGTTGGCCACGAGCAGTACTTC. Amino acids: CSAPGTVVGHEQYF.

About this clonotype itself: A much larger clone differs by one base, so this may be a read error. The chain combines TRBV6-2 or TRBV6-3 with TRBJ2-3; D gene uncertain. V was trimmed by 7 bases and J by 0 bases, leaving 2 bases between them. The CDR3 is 11 amino acids. Germline CDR1 is MNHEY and CDR2 is SVGEGT. DNA for the CDR3: TGTGCCAGCACCAGCACAGATACGCAGTATTTT. Its translation: CASTSTDTQYF.

The rearrangement joins TRBV14 to TRBJ2-5; 11 bases agree with TRBD2. The CDR3 extends over 18 amino acids. Trimming cost V 0 bases and J 0 bases; bases outside gene matches: 6. Germline V gene lookup returns CDR1 SGHDN and CDR2 FVKESK. CDR3 nucleotides: TGTGCCAGCAGCCAAGACTTAGCGGGAGGGCCGTACCAAGAGACCCAGTACTTC. Amino acid sequence: CASSQDLAGGPYQETQYF.

This clonotype was seen only a few times. The chain carries TRBV5-6 and TRBJ1-1; D unresolved. Germline CDR1 SGHDT, CDR2 YYEEEE. The CDR3 is 13 amino acids. V was shortened by 0 bases and J by 3 bases, with 6 bases between the two germline ends. This chain's CDR3 is CASSLAGYTEAFF. In DNA, the CDR3 is TGTGCCAGCAGCTTGGCGGGGTACACTGAAGCTTTCTTT.

The rearrangement links TRBV24-1 to TRBJ2-2, with a weak D call TRBD1 (6 bases). CDR1 and CDR2 (germline): KGHDR, SFDVKD. CDR3 length equals 16 residues. Trimming shortened V by 4 bases and J by 6 bases, and 17 bases separated the two germline ends. The CDR3 protein is CATSDLLPRGPGELFF. The CDR3 DNA follows: TGTGCCACCAGTGACCTACTCCCCAGGGGACCCGGGGAGCTGTTTTTT.

In this sample, this clonotype turned up a few times. The genes are TRBV29-1 and TRBJ2-2, with D hard to call. Trimming left V 6 bases short and J 0 bases short, with 5 bases between. This CDR3 is 12 amino acids long. The germline gives CDR1 SQVTM, CDR2 ANQGSEA. CDR3 DNA sequence: TGCAGCGTCGTCGCGAACACCGGGGAGCTGTTTTTT. Translated: CSVVANTGELFF.

The table lists this clonotype with a few counts. The chain has TRBV2 and TRBJ2-3; 8 nucleotides align to TRBD2. CDR3 length: 15 residues. Per the germline V gene, CDR1 is SNHLY and CDR2 is FYNNEI. J was trimmed by 3 bases and V by 3 bases; bases with no gene match: 5. The CDR3: CASSDFSGATDTQYF. CDR3 sequence (DNA): TGTGCCAGCAGTGACTTTAGCGGGGCTACAGATACGCAGTATTTT.

The V call is TRBV6-2 or TRBV6-3, the J call TRBJ2-7, with TRBD1 as a possible D gene (6 bases). This CDR3 spans 12 amino acids. Germline CDR1 and CDR2: MNHEY and SVGEGT. The germline V and J ends were trimmed by 5 bases and 6 bases, with 11 bases remaining between them. CDR3 protein: CASSADRGEQYV. The CDR3 region has the DNA TGTGCCAGCAGTGCGGACAGAGGCGAGCAGTACGTC.

This clonotype was found a few times. CDR3 amino acids: CSALGVAGDYEQFF. The CDR3 DNA sequence: TGCAGTGCTTTGGGAGTAGCGGGAGATTATGAGCAGTTCTTC. The chain is built from TRBV20-1 and TRBJ2-1; TRBD2 matches at 9 bases. The CDR3 runs to 14 residues. Trimming cost V 5 bases and J 8 bases; bases outside gene matches: 10. The germline V gene has CDR1 DFQATT and CDR2 SNEGSKA (reference sequence).

J is TRBJ2-5 and V is TRBV28; TRBD2 might be the D (5 bases). Germline-derived CDR1 and CDR2 are MDHEN and SYDVKM. Trimming pared 8 bases from V and 4 bases from J, leaving 14 bases between. This CDR3 comprises 13 residues. The CDR3 loop is CASSSEGPETQYF. As DNA, the CDR3 is TGTGCCAGCTCCTCCGAGGGTCCAGAGACCCAGTACTTC.

V and J are TRBV27 and TRBJ2-5; perhaps D is TRBD1 or TRBD2 (6 bases each). Deletions cut 5 bases from V and 2 bases from J, with 15 bases between. Germline V lookup: CDR1 MNHEY, CDR2 SMNVEV (reference sequence). This CDR3 region has 15 residues. The CDR3 nucleotides are TGTGCCAGCAGTCCCCCCCGGGGGCCGCAAGAGACCCAGTACTTC. Residues: CASSPPRGPQETQYF.

V gene TRBV12-3 or TRBV12-4 combines with J gene TRBJ1-1; D perhaps matches TRBD1 (5 bases). This CDR3 comprises 14 residues. V lost 5 bases, J lost 5 bases, and 15 bases lay in between. The CDR3 DNA follows: TGTGCCAGCAGTCCCAGGGTTGGCAGGACTGAAGCTTTCTTT. It yields the protein CASSPRVGRTEAFF.

The table lists this clonotype with a count of one. The chain uses TRBV27 and TRBJ2-7; 9 bases map to TRBD2. Looked up from germline, CDR1 is MNHEY and CDR2 is SMNVEV (reference sequence). The CDR3 loop spans 14 amino acids. V gave up 4 bases and J gave up 3 bases; unmatched junction bases: 4. CDR3 residues: CASSWREGIYEQYF. CDR3 nucleotide sequence: TGTGCCAGCAGTTGGCGGGAGGGGATCTACGAGCAGTACTTC.

There are a few counts of this clonotype. This chain uses TRBV10-3 with TRBJ2-7; 10 bases agree with TRBD1. Germline V gene lookup returns CDR1 ENHRY and CDR2 SYGVKD. CDR3 length: 13 residues. J gave up 5 bases and V 4 bases, and 2 bases lay outside the gene matches. The CDR3 bases are TGTGCCATCAGTGGTGGGACAGGGGACGAGCAGTACTTC. Translated: CAISGGTGDEQYF.

The table lists this clonotype with a few counts. The chain recombines TRBV5-1 with TRBJ2-7, with unresolved D. There are 13 residues in the CDR3. Trimming removed 7 bases from V and 0 bases from J, with 11 bases in between. Germline values: CDR1 SGHRS, CDR2 YFSETQ. The CDR3 DNA reads TGCGCCAGCGGCATGGGTAGCTCCTACGAGCAGTACTTC. Amino acids: CASGMGSSYEQYF. Filled out from reference TRBV5-1 and TRBJ2-7, the complete variable domain reads KAGVTQTPRYLIKTRGQQVTLSCSPISGHRSVSWYQQTPGQGLQFLFEYFSETQRNKGNFPGRFSGRQFSNSRSEMNVSTLELGDSALYLCASGMGSSYEQYFGPGTRLTVT.

The genes are TRBV21-1 and TRBJ2-5. TRBV21-1 is a pseudogene locus. CDR3 length: 15 residues. The CDR3 DNA follows: TGTGCCAGCAGCAAAGCCCGAGGCGGATGGGGGACCCAGTACTTC. It specifies CASSKARGGWGTQYF.